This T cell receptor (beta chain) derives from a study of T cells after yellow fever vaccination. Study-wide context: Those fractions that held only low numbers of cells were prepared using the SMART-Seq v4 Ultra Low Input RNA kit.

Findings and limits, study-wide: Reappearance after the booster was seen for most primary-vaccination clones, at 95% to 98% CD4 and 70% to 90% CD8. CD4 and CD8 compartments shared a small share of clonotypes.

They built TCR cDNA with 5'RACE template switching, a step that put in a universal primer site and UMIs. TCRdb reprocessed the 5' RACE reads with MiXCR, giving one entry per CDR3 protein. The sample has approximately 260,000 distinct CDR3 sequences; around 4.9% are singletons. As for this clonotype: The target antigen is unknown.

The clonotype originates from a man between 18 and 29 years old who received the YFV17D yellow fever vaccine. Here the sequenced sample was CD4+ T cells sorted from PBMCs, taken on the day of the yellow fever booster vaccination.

CDR3 protein: CSAMTGTGVWAEAFF. In DNA, the CDR3 is TGCAGTGCTATGACCGGGACAGGCGTTTGGGCTGAAGCTTTCTTT. The rearrangement links TRBV20-1 to TRBJ1-1; TRBD1 matches at 8 bases. The V and J ends lost 4 bases and 6 bases, in that order; junction bases with no gene match: 13. The CDR3 sequence is 15 residues long. The germline gives CDR1 DFQATT, CDR2 SNEGSKA (reference sequence).